The 27 T cell receptor beta chains in this list originate from one sample, sequenced in a study of T cell changes during pregnancy in multiple sclerosis. Assay used: immunoSEQ multiplex PCR; TCRdb lists only in-frame clones, some missing. The data hold 75,000 to 85,000 clones, with about 92% observed a single time. This specimen was peripheral blood, taken in the second trimester of pregnancy. The receptor source for this set is a female donor with multiple sclerosis, enrolled in a pregnancy study.

This rearrangement joins TRBV7-2 to TRBJ1-3, with D possibly matching TRBD1 (6 bases). Trimming pared 2 bases from V and 6 bases from J, leaving 11 bases between. The length of the CDR3 is 14 residues. CDR1 is SGHTA and CDR2 is FQGNSA in the germline V gene. DNA of the CDR3: TGTGCCAGCAGCTTAAACAGGGACCCAAACACCATATATTTT. This sequence encodes CASSLNRDPNTIYF.

This clone was counted once. This chain uses TRBV5-8 with TRBJ2-7; no clear D. Germline-derived CDR1 and CDR2 are SGHTS and YDEGEE. V lost 7 bases and J lost 0, with 5 bases in between. CDR3 length: 11 residues. CDR3 in amino acids: CASGISYEQYF. The CDR3, as DNA: TGTGCCAGCGGCATCTCCTACGAGCAGTACTTC.

The CDR3 region has the DNA TGTGCCACCAAGGATCTTACAGCAGATACGCAGTATTTT. Translating it yields CATKDLTADTQYF. This chain joins TRBV27 and TRBJ2-3; D is unresolved. CDR3 length: 13 amino acids. V was shortened by 10 bases and J by 4 bases, with 15 bases between the two germline ends. Germline V lookup: CDR1 MNHEY, CDR2 SMNVEV (reference sequence).

The chain joins TRBV19 to TRBJ2-1; no reliable D call. V lost 6 bases to trimming and J lost 6 bases, with 12 bases between them. This CDR3 has 13 amino acids. CDR1 LNHDA and CDR2 SQIVND come from the germline V gene (reference sequence). CDR3 protein: CASRVTPGNEQFF. The CDR3 DNA reads TGTGCCAGTAGGGTAACTCCCGGCAATGAGCAGTTCTTC. Drawing the rest from reference TRBV19 and TRBJ2-1, the complete variable domain is DGGITQSPKYLFRKEGQNVTLSCEQNLNHDAMYWYRQDPGQGLRLIYYSQIVNDFQKGDIAEGYSVSREKKESFPLTVTSAQKNPTAFYLCASRVTPGNEQFFGPGTRLTVL.

The chain recombines TRBV15 with TRBJ2-2, with D perhaps matching TRBD2 (6 bases). V dropped 5 bases and J dropped 4 bases, with 17 bases sitting between them. The V gene's germline CDR1 is LNHNV and CDR2 YYDKDF (reference sequence). The CDR3 spans 16 residues. CDR3 sequence reads: CATSGRTIAGTGELFF. The CDR3 DNA is TGTGCCACCAGCGGAAGGACTATTGCGGGCACCGGGGAGCTGTTTTTT.

J is TRBJ1-1 and V is TRBV4-2, with a weak D call TRBD1 (5 bases). Germline V gene sequence: CDR1 LGHNA, CDR2 YNFKEQ. The CDR3 runs to 15 residues. Trimming removed 3 bases from V and 1 base from J, with 12 bases in between. DNA for the CDR3: TGTGCCAGCAGCCAGCAGGGTGGGTGGAACACTGAAGCTTTCTTT. Amino acid sequence: CASSQQGGWNTEAFF.

This chain connects TRBV29-1 to TRBJ2-2; 15 bases line up with TRBD2. The germline gives CDR1 SQVTM, CDR2 ANQGSEA. After removal of 6 bases from V and 2 bases from J, the junction contained 7 bases not matched to a gene. The CDR3 is 17 amino acids. The CDR3 sequence is CSVSGTSGGRNTGELFF. The CDR3 region has the DNA TGCAGCGTCTCCGGGACTAGCGGGGGGCGCAACACCGGGGAGCTGTTTTTT.

This chain connects TRBV25-1 to TRBJ2-5; possible D gene TRBD1, 7 bases. This CDR3 region has 17 residues. The V end was cut by 4 bases, the J end by 5 bases, with 23 bases between. Germline V gene data show CDR1 as MGHDK and CDR2 as SYGVNS. The CDR3 region has the DNA TGTGCCAGCAGTGCACAAAAAAAAGGGGGCGCGGGGGAGACCCAGTACTTC. It specifies CASSAQKKGGAGETQYF.

This chain connects TRBV9 to TRBJ1-3, with D tentatively TRBD1 (5 bases). The CDR3 spans 16 residues. The V gene lost 3 bases and the J gene lost 0 bases, with 13 bases spanning the gap. Per the germline V gene, CDR1 is SGDLS and CDR2 is YYNGEE. CDR3 sequence (DNA): TGTGCCAGCAGCGGGTCCCGGGGGAACTCTGGAAACACCATATATTTT. The encoded protein is CASSGSRGNSGNTIYF.

The chain employs TRBV5-1 and TRBJ1-1, with D perhaps matching TRBD1 (5 bases). CDR3 size: 14 residues. The germline gives CDR1 SGHRS, CDR2 YFSETQ. Trimming cost V 4 bases and J 3 bases, with 13 bases left between them. This chain's CDR3 is CASSPTGGDTEAFF. The CDR3 region has the DNA TGCGCCAGCAGCCCCACCGGGGGGGACACTGAAGCTTTCTTT.

The genes are TRBV19 and TRBJ1-1; TRBD1 aligns across 8 bases. J lost 4 bases, V lost 4 bases, and 8 bases had no gene match. CDR3 size: 15 residues. Germline V gene lookup returns CDR1 LNHDA and CDR2 SQIVND (reference sequence). CDR3 region: CASSTEDRVTTEAFF. The CDR3, as DNA: TGTGCCAGTAGTACAGAGGACAGGGTCACCACTGAAGCTTTCTTT.

The V and J genes are TRBV28 and TRBJ1-2; D gene unclear. The CDR3 contains 13 residues. The V end was cut by 3 bases, the J end by 2 bases, with 7 bases between. CDR1 is MDHEN and CDR2 is SYDVKM in the germline V gene. This chain's CDR3 is CASSFGRNYGYTF. The DNA for the CDR3 is TGTGCCAGCAGTTTTGGCAGAAACTATGGCTACACCTTC.

V and J are TRBV27 and TRBJ1-1; TRBD1 matches 11 bases. Germline lookup yields CDR1 MNHEY and CDR2 SMNVEV (reference sequence). V dropped 6 bases and J dropped 4; count of bases not matched to a gene: 16. The CDR3 has 18 residues. CDR3 nucleotide sequence: TGTGCCAGCAGCACTCGAGCCGGGACAGGGGGATGGGGCACTGAAGCTTTCTTT. This translates into CASSTRAGTGGWGTEAFF.

About this clone: Other DNA sequences from this sample encode an identical CDR3 as well. The V gene is TRBV27, the J gene TRBJ1-5; a weak D match, TRBD1 (5 bases). The CDR3 is made up of 13 amino acids. Germline V gene data show CDR1 as MNHEY and CDR2 as SMNVEV (reference sequence). Deletions cut 3 bases from V and 6 bases from J, with 9 bases between. CDR3 sequence: CASSFLGAQPQHF. DNA for the CDR3: TGTGCCAGCAGTTTCTTAGGGGCTCAGCCCCAGCATTTT.

This chain connects TRBV10-3 to TRBJ2-3; 8 bases align to TRBD2. V shed 1 base, J shed 3 bases, and the junction held 6 bases outside the gene matches. CDR1 and CDR2 from the germline V gene are ENHRY and SYGVKD. This CDR3 contains 16 residues. CDR3 in DNA: TGTGCCATCAGTGAGTTTAGCGGGACGGGGACAGATACGCAGTATTTT. Its protein product is CAISEFSGTGTDTQYF.

The chain combines TRBV1 with TRBJ2-1; TRBD2, the D gene given by the table, was not confirmed from the DNA. TRBV1 is a listed pseudogene. This CDR3 spans 17 amino acids. The CDR3 DNA follows: TGCACCAGCAGCCAAGATCGAGGGACTAGCGGAAACAATGAGCAGTTCTTC. The encoded protein is CTSSQDRGTSGNNEQFF.

The chain has TRBV5-1 and TRBJ1-5, with TRBD1 identical over 9 bases. CDR1 SGHRS and CDR2 YFSETQ come from the germline V gene. V was clipped by 5 bases and J by 2 bases; unmatched bases: 14. The CDR3 runs to 18 residues. This CDR3 is CASRLHPGQGMGNQPQHF. The CDR3 coding sequence is TGCGCCAGCAGATTACACCCGGGACAGGGAATGGGCAATCAGCCCCAGCATTTT.

The CDR3 DNA is TGCGCCAGCAGCTTGGGGACAGGGCATCTCCAAGCTTTCTTT. Its protein is CASSLGTGHLQAFF. V and J are TRBV5-1 and TRBJ1-1; the match to TRBD1 covers 8 bases. In germline, CDR1 is SGHRS, CDR2 YFSETQ. The CDR3 is 14 amino acids. Trimming at V came to 0 bases and at J to 9 bases, leaving 7 bases not matched to a gene.

The J gene is TRBJ1-6, the V gene TRBV5-6; 7 bases are a match to TRBD1. There are 19 residues in the CDR3. Trimming at V came to 2 bases and at J to 3 bases, leaving 14 bases not matched to a gene. CDR1 SGHDT and CDR2 YYEEEE come from the germline V gene. This CDR3 reads CASSFWGKQGRYYNSPLHF. The CDR3 DNA reads TGTGCCAGCAGCTTTTGGGGGAAACAGGGGAGGTACTATAATTCACCCCTCCACTTT.

The CDR3 DNA follows: TGTGCCAGCAGTGTACAGGGGGGGAATGAAAAACTGTTTTTT. Translating it yields CASSVQGGNEKLFF. The chain combines TRBV25-1 with TRBJ1-4; 8 bases line up with TRBD1. V shed 4 bases, J shed 5 bases, and the junction held 3 bases outside the gene matches. This CDR3 contains 14 residues. Looked up from germline, CDR1 is MGHDK and CDR2 is SYGVNS. The full variable domain, rest sourced from reference TRBV25-1 and TRBJ1-4, is EADIYQTPRYLVIGTGKKITLECSQTMGHDKMYWYQQDPGMELHLIHYSYGVNSTEKGDLSSESTVSRIRTEHFPLTLESARPSHTSQYLCASSVQGGNEKLFFGSGTQLSVL.

The rearrangement links TRBV2 to TRBJ1-4; no clear D gene. V lost 3 bases to trimming and J lost 8 bases, with 13 bases between them. The CDR3 runs to 14 residues. The germline gives CDR1 SNHLY, CDR2 FYNNEI. In nucleotides, the CDR3 is TGTGCCAGCAGTGATTTGGCGCCGAGGGAAAAACTGTTTTTT. It is translated as CASSDLAPREKLFF.

This chain links TRBV25-1 with TRBJ2-1; tentatively, D is TRBD2 (5 bases). Trimming removed 4 bases at V and 5 bases at J, with 9 bases between. Germline assignment: CDR1 MGHDK and CDR2 SYGVNS. The CDR3 spans 13 residues. The CDR3, as DNA: TGTGCCAGCAGTGGGACTGATAACAATGAGCAGTTCTTC. The encoded protein is CASSGTDNNEQFF.

The J gene is TRBJ2-3, the V gene TRBV15, with D maybe TRBD1 (5 bases). With 0 bases removed from V and 6 bases from J, the gap between germline ends came to 10 bases. The CDR3 is 14 residues long. Germline V gene sequence: CDR1 LNHNV, CDR2 YYDKDF (reference sequence). CDR3 nucleotide sequence: TGTGCCACCAGCAGAGAGATGAAGGGGGATACGCAGTATTTT. Translated, it gives CATSREMKGDTQYF.

V usage is TRBV7-3 and J usage is TRBJ2-2; 12 positions agree with TRBD1. CDR3 length: 18 residues. Per the germline V gene, CDR1 is SGHTA and CDR2 is FQGTGA. Trimming cost V 5 bases and J 6 bases; bases outside gene matches: 13. The DNA for the CDR3 is TGTGCCAGCAGCCTCCCTCGGGGGACAGGGGGCGAAGCCGGGGAGCTGTTTTTT. Encoded protein: CASSLPRGTGGEAGELFF.

The chain couples TRBV10-2 to TRBJ1-5; 7 nucleotides line up with TRBD1. After removal of 8 bases from V and 7 bases from J, the junction contained 11 bases not matched to a gene. Germline loops: CDR1 WSHSY, CDR2 SAAADI. The CDR3 consists of 14 residues. The CDR3 protein is CASGQDRESQPQHF. The CDR3 bases are TGCGCCAGCGGGCAAGACAGGGAGAGCCAGCCCCAGCATTTT.

This clone was picked up one time. The chain joins TRBV18 to TRBJ1-3, with 8 bases fitting TRBD1. The ends lost 4 bases at V and 2 bases at J; junction bases unmatched: 10. This CDR3 is built from 17 residues. In germline, CDR1 is KGHSH, CDR2 LQKENI. Here the CDR3 DNA reads TGTGCCAGCTCACTCAGCTCCGCGACAGGGGCTGGAAACACCATATATTTT. The encoded protein is CASSLSSATGAGNTIYF. Drawing the rest from reference TRBV18 and TRBJ1-3, the complete variable domain is NAGVMQNPRHLVRRRGQEARLRCSPMKGHSHVYWYRQLPEEGLKFMVYLQKENIIDESGMPKERFSAEFPKEGPSILRIQQVVRGDSAAYFCASSLSSATGAGNTIYFGEGSWLTVV.

The sample holds a few counts of this clone. The chain carries TRBV6-6 and TRBJ1-5, with unresolved D. V was clipped by 2 bases and J by 5 bases, with 13 bases between them. The CDR3 sequence is 15 residues long. The V gene's germline CDR1 is MNHNY and CDR2 SVGAGI (reference sequence). CDR3 coding DNA: TGTGCCAGCAGTTACCCGGGTAAGTTCCATCAGCCCCAGCATTTT. Encoded protein: CASSYPGKFHQPQHF.